This TCR beta chain emerged from a study of brain metastases from non-small cell lung cancer. The study's findings and limits: Expanded T-cell clones appeared in 60% to 80% of brain metastases over primaries. Paired brain metastases and primary tumors largely shared TCR repertoires.

Sequencing used immunoSEQ multiplex PCR; TCRdb keeps in-frame clones, though not all of them. In the table there are roughly 4,700 clones, about 79% of which are singletons. Trimming shortened V by 5 bases and J by 5 bases, and 10 bases separated the two germline ends. The CDR3 has 13 amino acids. From germline, CDR1 is MRHNA and CDR2 SNTAGT. In regard to this clone: Its antigen is not identified.

The TCR comes from a donor at least 40 years old with non-small cell lung cancer. Sequencing was performed on primary lung tumor tissue. The chain links TRBV6-4 to TRBJ2-1, with D tentatively TRBD1 (5 bases). CDR3: CASSQGFDNEQFF. CDR3 nucleotide sequence: TGTGCCAGCAGTCAGGGATTCGACAATGAGCAGTTCTTC.